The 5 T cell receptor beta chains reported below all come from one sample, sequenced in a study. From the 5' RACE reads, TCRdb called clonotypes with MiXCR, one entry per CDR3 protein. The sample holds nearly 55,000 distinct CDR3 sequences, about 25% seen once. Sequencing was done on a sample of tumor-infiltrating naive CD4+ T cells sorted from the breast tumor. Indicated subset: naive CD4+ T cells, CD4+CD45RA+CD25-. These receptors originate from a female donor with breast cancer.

The CDR3 loop reads CASSLSTSGMGEQYF. CDR3 sequence (DNA): TGTGCCAGCAGCTTAAGTACTAGCGGGATGGGTGAGCAGTACTTC. J is TRBJ2-7 and V is TRBV7-8; 10 nucleotides match TRBD2. The CDR3 spans 15 residues. CDR1 SGHVS and CDR2 FQNEAQ come from the germline V gene. V was clipped by 2 bases and J by 7 bases; unmatched bases: 8.

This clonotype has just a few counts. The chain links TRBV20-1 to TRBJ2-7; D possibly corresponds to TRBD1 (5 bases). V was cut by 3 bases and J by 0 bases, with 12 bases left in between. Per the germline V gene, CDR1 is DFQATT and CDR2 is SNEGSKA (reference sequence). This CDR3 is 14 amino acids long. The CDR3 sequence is CSASIDSYSYEQYF. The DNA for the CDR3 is TGCAGTGCTAGCATCGACAGTTACTCCTACGAGCAGTACTTC.

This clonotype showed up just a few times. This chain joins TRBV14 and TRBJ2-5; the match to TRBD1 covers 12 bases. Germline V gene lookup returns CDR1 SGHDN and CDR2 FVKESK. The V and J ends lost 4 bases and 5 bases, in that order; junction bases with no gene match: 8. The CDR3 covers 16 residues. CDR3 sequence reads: CASSLGTGGDWETQYF. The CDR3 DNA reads TGTGCCAGCAGCCTGGGGACAGGGGGCGATTGGGAGACCCAGTACTTC.

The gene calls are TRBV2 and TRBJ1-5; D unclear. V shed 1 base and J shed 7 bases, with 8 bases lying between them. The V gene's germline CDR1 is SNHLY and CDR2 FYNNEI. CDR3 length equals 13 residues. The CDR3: CASSEVGRQPQHF. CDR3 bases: TGTGCCAGCAGTGAAGTTGGGAGGCAGCCCCAGCATTTT.

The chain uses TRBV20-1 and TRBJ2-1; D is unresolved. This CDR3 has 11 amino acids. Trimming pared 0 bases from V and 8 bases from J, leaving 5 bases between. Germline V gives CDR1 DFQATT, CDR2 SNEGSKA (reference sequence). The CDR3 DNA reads TGCAGTGCTAGAGATGCCCATGAGCAGTTCTTC. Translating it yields CSARDAHEQFF.